Shown below are 8 T cell receptor beta chains from a single sample sequenced in a study of technical replicates of blood from a handful of donors. Data came from immunoSEQ multiplex PCR; TCRdb stores just in-frame clones and leaves some out. The table lists almost 55,000 clones, 90% to 95% of them singletons. The sequenced sample consisted of T cells isolated from PBMCs. Source of these receptors: a human donor in good health.

J is TRBJ2-3 and V is TRBV5-1, with 13 positions matching TRBD2. V gave up 5 bases and J gave up 2 bases; unmatched junction bases: 23. There are 22 residues in the CDR3. The germline V gene has CDR1 SGHRS and CDR2 YFSETQ. The CDR3 DNA reads as TGCGCCAGCAGTCGATTCATACTAGCGGGAGGGCCCTCCGGGGAAACCACAGATACGCAGTATTTT. It yields the protein CASSRFILAGGPSGETTDTQYF.

This clone was seen a single time. The rearrangement uses TRBV5-1 and TRBJ2-7; perhaps TRBD2 as D (6 bases). This CDR3 has 18 amino acids. V was pared by 4 bases and J by 1 base, with 24 bases between. Germline assignment: CDR1 SGHRS and CDR2 YFSETQ. The CDR3: CASSPEGFGSHPSYEQYF. The CDR3 nucleotides are TGCGCCAGCAGCCCGGAGGGTTTTGGTTCTCATCCATCCTACGAGCAGTACTTC.

The chain has TRBV28 and TRBJ1-5; D may be TRBD1 (6 bases). CDR1 MDHEN and CDR2 SYDVKM come from the germline V gene. CDR3 length: 14 amino acids. The ends were cut back, 6 bases at V and 4 bases at J, with 13 bases in the middle. CDR3 protein: CASREQGRNQPQHF. CDR3 coding DNA: TGTGCCAGCAGAGAACAGGGCCGTAATCAGCCCCAGCATTTT.

DNA for the CDR3: TGTGCCAGCAGCGTAGGGGACAGGGAGTCTGAAAAACTGTTTTTT. Translating gives CASSVGDRESEKLFF. This chain uses TRBV9 with TRBJ1-4; 9 nucleotides match TRBD1. Germline assignment: CDR1 SGDLS and CDR2 YYNGEE. V trimming: 0 bases; J trimming: 7 bases; junction bases outside the gene matches: 4. The CDR3 is made up of 15 amino acids.

This chain joins TRBV11-2 and TRBJ1-1; D ambiguous. The CDR3 runs to 12 residues. V was pared by 8 bases and J by 5 bases, with 12 bases between. From germline, CDR1 is SGHAT and CDR2 FQNNGV. For the CDR3, the DNA is TGTGCCAGCCGCGGGTCTAGGACTGAAGCTTTCTTT. This translates into CASRGSRTEAFF.

J is TRBJ2-1 and V is TRBV5-1; 13 nucleotides line up with TRBD2. The CDR3 loop spans 16 amino acids. J lost 7 bases, V lost 4 bases, and 8 bases had no gene match. Germline CDR1 and CDR2: SGHRS and YFSETQ. The CDR3 spells CASSRWTSGRMNEQFF. In DNA form, the CDR3 reads TGCGCCAGCAGCAGATGGACTAGCGGGAGAATGAATGAGCAGTTCTTC.

In nucleotides, the CDR3 is TGTGCCAGCAGTTACGGACAGGGTACTTACGAGCAGTACTTC. Amino acids: CASSYGQGTYEQYF. The rearrangement joins TRBV6-5 to TRBJ2-7; TRBD1 matches at 8 bases. J gave up 4 bases and V 2 bases, and 4 bases lay outside the gene matches. This CDR3 contains 14 residues. Looked up from germline, CDR1 is MNHEY and CDR2 is SVGAGI.

This chain's CDR3 is CAISESRTGVIGNTEAFF. In DNA form, the CDR3 reads TGTGCCATCAGTGAGTCGAGGACAGGGGTCATCGGGAACACTGAAGCTTTCTTT. The V and J genes are TRBV10-3 and TRBJ1-1; 9 nucleotides match TRBD1. This CDR3 comprises 18 residues. Germline lookup yields CDR1 ENHRY and CDR2 SYGVKD. V shed 0 bases, J shed 1 base, and the junction held 9 bases outside the gene matches.